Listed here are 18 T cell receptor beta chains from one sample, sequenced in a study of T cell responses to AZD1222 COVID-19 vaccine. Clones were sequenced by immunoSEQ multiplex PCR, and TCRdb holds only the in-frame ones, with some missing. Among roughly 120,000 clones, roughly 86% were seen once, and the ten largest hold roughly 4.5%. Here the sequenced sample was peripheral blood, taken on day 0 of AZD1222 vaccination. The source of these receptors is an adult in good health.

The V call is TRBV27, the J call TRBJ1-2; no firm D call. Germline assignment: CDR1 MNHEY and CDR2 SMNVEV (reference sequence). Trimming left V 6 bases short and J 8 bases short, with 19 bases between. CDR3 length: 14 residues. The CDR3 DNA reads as TGTGCCAGCAGGACTCCCCCAGGCGCCGGGGGCTACACCTTC. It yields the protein CASRTPPGAGGYTF.

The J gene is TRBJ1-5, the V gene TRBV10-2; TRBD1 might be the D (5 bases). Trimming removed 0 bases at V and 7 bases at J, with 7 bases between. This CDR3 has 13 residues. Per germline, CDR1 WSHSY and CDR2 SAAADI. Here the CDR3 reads CASSESGGQPQHF. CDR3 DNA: TGCGCCAGCAGTGAGTCTGGGGGACAGCCCCAGCATTTT.

The DNA of the CDR3 is TGTGCCAGCAATTCTCAGGGTTTGTCGGATACGCAGTATTTT. Translating it yields CASNSQGLSDTQYF. The V call is TRBV6-5, the J call TRBJ2-3, with D possibly matching TRBD1 (5 bases). The CDR3 has 14 residues. V gave up 7 bases and J gave up 6 bases, with 17 bases separating them. Germline CDR1 reads MNHEY; CDR2 reads SVGAGI.

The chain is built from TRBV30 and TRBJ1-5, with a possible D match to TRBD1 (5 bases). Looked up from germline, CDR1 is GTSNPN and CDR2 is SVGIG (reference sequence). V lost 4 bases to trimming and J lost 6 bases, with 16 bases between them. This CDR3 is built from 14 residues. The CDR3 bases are TGTGCCTGGAAGGGGACCAACCCCGGTCAGCCCCAGCATTTT. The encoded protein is CAWKGTNPGQPQHF.

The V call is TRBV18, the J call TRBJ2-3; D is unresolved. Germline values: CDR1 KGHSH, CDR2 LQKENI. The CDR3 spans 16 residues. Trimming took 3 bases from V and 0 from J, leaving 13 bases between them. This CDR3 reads CASSPIGGTSTDTQYF. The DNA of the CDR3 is TGTGCCAGCTCACCTATCGGTGGAACTAGCACAGATACGCAGTATTTT.

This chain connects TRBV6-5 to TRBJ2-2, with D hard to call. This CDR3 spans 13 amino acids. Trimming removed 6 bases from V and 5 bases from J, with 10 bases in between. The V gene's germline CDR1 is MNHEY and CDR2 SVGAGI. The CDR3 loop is CASRTNPTGELFF. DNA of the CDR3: TGTGCCAGCAGGACGAACCCAACCGGGGAGCTGTTTTTT.

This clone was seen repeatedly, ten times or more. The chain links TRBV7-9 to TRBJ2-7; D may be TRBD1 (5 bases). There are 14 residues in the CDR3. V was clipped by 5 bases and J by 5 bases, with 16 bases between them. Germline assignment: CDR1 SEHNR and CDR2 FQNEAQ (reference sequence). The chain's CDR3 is CASSRVQGVDEQYF. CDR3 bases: TGTGCCAGCAGCCGAGTGCAGGGCGTAGACGAGCAGTACTTC.

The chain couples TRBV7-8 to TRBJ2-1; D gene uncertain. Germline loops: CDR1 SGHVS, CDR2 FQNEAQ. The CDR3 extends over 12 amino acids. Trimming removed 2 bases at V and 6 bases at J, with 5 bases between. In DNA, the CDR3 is TGTGCCAGCAGCTTATGGGGCAATGAGCAGTTCTTC. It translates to CASSLWGNEQFF.

DNA for the CDR3: TGTGCCAGCAGTATACTACCGACAGGGCAATCCTACGAGCAGTACTTC. It translates to CASSILPTGQSYEQYF. The chain employs TRBV27 and TRBJ2-7; 7 bases fit TRBD1. This CDR3 spans 16 amino acids. Germline V CDR1 and CDR2: MNHEY, SMNVEV (reference sequence). The junction had 11 bases not matched to a gene; V was cut back by 5 bases and J by 1 base.

CDR3 region: CASSWSQGTGELFF. CDR3 DNA: TGTGCCAGCAGTTGGAGCCAAGGCACCGGGGAGCTGTTTTTT. The chain combines TRBV28 with TRBJ2-2; D uncertain. Trimming removed 4 bases at V and 4 bases at J, with 10 bases between. The CDR3 sequence is 14 residues long. Germline lookup yields CDR1 MDHEN and CDR2 SYDVKM.

This CDR3 is CAISDRGAGDLRGPQHF. Written as DNA, the CDR3 is TGTGCCATCAGCGATCGGGGGGCAGGGGACCTCCGGGGGCCCCAGCATTTT. V usage is TRBV10-3 and J usage is TRBJ1-5; weak D call: TRBD1 (6 bases). The CDR3 is 17 amino acids. The germline V and J ends were trimmed by 6 bases and 9 bases, with 27 bases remaining between them. Germline-derived CDR1 and CDR2 are ENHRY and SYGVKD.

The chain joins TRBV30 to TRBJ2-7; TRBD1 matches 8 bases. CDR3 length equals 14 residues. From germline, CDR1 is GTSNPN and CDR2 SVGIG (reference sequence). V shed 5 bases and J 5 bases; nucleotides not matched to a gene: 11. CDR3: CAWGKRQGSHEQYF. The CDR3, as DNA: TGTGCCTGGGGAAAAAGACAGGGGTCCCACGAGCAGTACTTC. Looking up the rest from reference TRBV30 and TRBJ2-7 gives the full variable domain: SQTIHQWPATLVQPVGSPLSLECTVEGTSNPNLYWYRQAAGRGLQLLFYSVGIGQISSEVPQNLSASRPQDRQFILSSKKLLLSDSGFYLCAWGKRQGSHEQYFGPGTRLTVT.

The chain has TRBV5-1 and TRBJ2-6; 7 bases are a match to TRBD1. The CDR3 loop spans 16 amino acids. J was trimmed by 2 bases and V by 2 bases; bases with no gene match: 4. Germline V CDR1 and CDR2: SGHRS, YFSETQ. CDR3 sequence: CASSLQGTAGANVLTF. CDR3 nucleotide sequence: TGCGCCAGCAGCTTACAGGGGACGGCTGGGGCCAACGTCCTGACTTTC.

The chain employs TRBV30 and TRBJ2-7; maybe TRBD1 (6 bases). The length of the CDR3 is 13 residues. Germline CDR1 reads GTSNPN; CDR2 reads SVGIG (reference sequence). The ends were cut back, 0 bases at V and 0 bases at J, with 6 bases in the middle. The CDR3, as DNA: TGTGCCTGGAGTGTAGGGGGCTCCTACGAGCAGTACTTC. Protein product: CAWSVGGSYEQYF.

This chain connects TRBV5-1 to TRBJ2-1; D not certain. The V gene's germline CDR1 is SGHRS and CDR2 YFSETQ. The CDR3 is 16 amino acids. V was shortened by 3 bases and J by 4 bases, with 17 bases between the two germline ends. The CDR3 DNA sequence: TGCGCCAGCAGCTATTCCGGGCCCCCCAGGTACAATGAGCAGTTCTTC. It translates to CASSYSGPPRYNEQFF.

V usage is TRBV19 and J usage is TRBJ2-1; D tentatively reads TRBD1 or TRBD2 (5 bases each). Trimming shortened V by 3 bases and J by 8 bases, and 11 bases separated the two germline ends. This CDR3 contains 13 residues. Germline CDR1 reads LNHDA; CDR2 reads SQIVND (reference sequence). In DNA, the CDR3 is TGTGCCAGTAGTATGGGGACCTCCCATGAGCAGTTCTTC. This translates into CASSMGTSHEQFF.

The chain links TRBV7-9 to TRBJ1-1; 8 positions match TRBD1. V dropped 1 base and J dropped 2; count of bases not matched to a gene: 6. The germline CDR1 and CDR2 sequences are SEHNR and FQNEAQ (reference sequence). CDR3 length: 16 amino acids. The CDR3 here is CASSLELQGGNTEAFF. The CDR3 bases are TGTGCCAGCAGCTTAGAACTACAGGGGGGCAACACTGAAGCTTTCTTT. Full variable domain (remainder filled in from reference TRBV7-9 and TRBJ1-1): DTGVSQNPRHKITKRGQNVTFRCDPISEHNRLYWYRQTLGQGPEFLTYFQNEAQLEKSRLLSDRFSAERPKGSFSTLEIQRTEQGDSAMYLCASSLELQGGNTEAFFGQGTRLTVV.

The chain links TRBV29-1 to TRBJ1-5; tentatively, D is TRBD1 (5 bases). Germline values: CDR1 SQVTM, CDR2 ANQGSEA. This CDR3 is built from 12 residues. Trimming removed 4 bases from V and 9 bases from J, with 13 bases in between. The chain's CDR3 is CSVGDREGPQHF. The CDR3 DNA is TGCAGCGTTGGTGACAGAGAAGGGCCCCAGCATTTT.